The 6 T cell receptor delta chains below were found in one sample sequenced in a study of Vδ1+ human thymocytes. Findings and caveats of the study: Highly polyclonal TRG and TRD repertoires with Gaussian CDR3 length distributions appeared in thymus.

Extracted RNA was reverse transcribed into cDNA. Pooled V-gene forward primers with one constant-region reverse primer generated the CDR3 amplicons by multiplex PCR. TCRdb redid the clone calls on the multiplex PCR reads with CATT. The data show 45,000 to 75,000 delta-chain clones, around 15% seen once. No antigen has been assigned to these receptors. The material sequenced was Vdelta1+ gamma-delta thymocytes from the thymus. Subset specified: FACS-sorted CD3+ TCRalphabeta- TCRVdelta1+ TCRVdelta2- thymocytes. These TCRs come from a girl in the first two years of life who had congenital heart surgery.

This clone showed up just a few times. The rearrangement links TRDV1 to TRDJ1; TRDD3 aligns across 13 bases. Germline V gene sequence: CDR1 TSWWSYY, CDR2 QGS. J gave up 2 bases and V 0 bases, and 18 bases lay outside the gene matches. The CDR3 is made up of 22 amino acids. CDR3 sequence: CALGELPPTRILGDTRTDKLIF. The CDR3 DNA is TGTGCTCTTGGGGAACTACCCCCAACTAGGATACTGGGGGATACGCGAACCGATAAACTCATCTTT.

This clone was seen a handful of times. The J gene is TRDJ1, the V gene TRDV1, with 7 bases lining up with TRDD3. Germline CDR1 reads TSWWSYY; CDR2 reads QGS. There are 21 residues in the CDR3. V gave up 1 base and J gave up 7 bases; unmatched junction bases: 27. CDR3 amino acids: CALGERESLSRILGQRGKLIF. The CDR3 bases are TGTGCTCTTGGGGAACGAGAATCCCTCTCGCGGATACTGGGGCAAAGGGGTAAACTCATCTTT.

This clone was found a few times. The chain carries TRDV1 and TRDJ1; maybe TRDD2 (6 bases). V was pared by 4 bases and J by 0 bases, with 30 bases between. The CDR3 has 21 amino acids. The germline CDR1 and CDR2 sequences are TSWWSYY and QGS. The CDR3 here is CALGGPSLLAAAHSYTDKLIF. The CDR3 DNA follows: TGTGCTCTTGGGGGGCCTTCCCTTTTAGCAGCCGCACATTCGTACACCGATAAACTCATCTTT.

By proportion, this clone is medium-sized. The chain recombines TRDV2 with TRDJ1; 9 bases are shared with TRDD3. V was clipped by 7 bases and J by 1 base; unmatched bases: 21. CDR3 length: 19 amino acids. Germline lookup yields CDR1 GEAIGNYY and CDR2 EKD. As DNA, the CDR3 is TGTGCCTGCCCCCATCCTCCTACAGAAGGCTGGGGGATCACCGATAAACTCATCTTT. Translation gives CACPHPPTEGWGITDKLIF.

This clone was seen a few times. V gene TRDV3 combines with J gene TRDJ1, with TRDD3 matching 9 bases. CDR3 size: 14 residues. The V gene end was trimmed by 1 base and the J gene end by 8 bases; junction bases not matched to a gene: 11. Per germline, CDR1 TVYSNPD and CDR2 GDNSRS (reference sequence). In DNA, the CDR3 is TGTGCCTTTAACCATCACTGGGGGACACACAAACTCATCTTT. Amino acids: CAFNHHWGTHKLIF.

V is TRDV1 and J is TRDJ1; maybe TRDD2 (6 bases). The germline gives CDR1 TSWWSYY, CDR2 QGS. Trimming removed 3 bases from V and 0 bases from J, with 32 bases in between. This CDR3 has 22 residues. CDR3: CALGDSGPSRGPYARYTDKLIF. In nucleotides, the CDR3 is TGTGCTCTTGGGGACTCGGGGCCTTCCCGAGGACCTTACGCTCGGTACACCGATAAACTCATCTTT.